A single TCR beta chain is shown here with its context. Antigen specificity is unknown. V lost 10 bases and J 7 bases, leaving 20 bases between the germline ends. From germline, CDR1 is MGHRA and CDR2 YSYEKL. CDR3 length equals 15 residues. TCRdb's copy holds only in-frame clones and misses some; the assay was immunoSEQ multiplex PCR. The sample records over 130,000 clones, around 86% being singletons. These data belong to a study of Ad26.COV2.S vaccination and SARS-CoV-2 variants. Study-wide results and limits: Post-vaccination spike-specific CD8+ and CD4+ T cell responses reportedly had substantial breadth.

The input for sequencing was peripheral blood, taken after recovery from COVID-19. The chain combines TRBV4-1 with TRBJ1-6; no firm D call. This clonotype originated in a human donor who had recovered from COVID-19. CDR3 region: CATQLSREGNSPLHF. The CDR3 nucleotides read TGCGCCACGCAACTCAGTAGGGAGGGCAATTCACCCCTCCACTTT.